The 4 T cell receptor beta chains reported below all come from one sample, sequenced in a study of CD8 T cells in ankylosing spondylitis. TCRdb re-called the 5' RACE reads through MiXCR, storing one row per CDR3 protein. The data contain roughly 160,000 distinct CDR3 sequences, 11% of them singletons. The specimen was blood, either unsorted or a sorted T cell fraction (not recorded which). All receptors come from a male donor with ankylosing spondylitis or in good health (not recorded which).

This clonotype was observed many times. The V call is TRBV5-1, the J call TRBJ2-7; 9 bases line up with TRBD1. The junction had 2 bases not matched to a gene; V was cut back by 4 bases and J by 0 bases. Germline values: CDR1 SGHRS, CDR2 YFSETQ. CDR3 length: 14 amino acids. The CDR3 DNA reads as TGCGCCAGCAGCGGGACAGGGAGCTCCTACGAGCAGTACTTC. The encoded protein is CASSGTGSSYEQYF.

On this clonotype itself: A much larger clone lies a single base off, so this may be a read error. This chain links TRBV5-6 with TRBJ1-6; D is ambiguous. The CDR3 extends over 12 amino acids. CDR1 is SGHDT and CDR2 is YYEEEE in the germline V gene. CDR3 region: CASSLEGSLLHF. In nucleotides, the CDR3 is TGTGCCAGCAGCTTGGAAGGTTCACTCCTCCACTTT.

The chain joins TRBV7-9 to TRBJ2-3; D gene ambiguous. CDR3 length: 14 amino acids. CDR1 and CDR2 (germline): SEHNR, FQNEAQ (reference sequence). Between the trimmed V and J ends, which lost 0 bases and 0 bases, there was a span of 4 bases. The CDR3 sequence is CASSLAKSTDTQYF. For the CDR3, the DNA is TGTGCCAGCAGCTTAGCGAAAAGCACAGATACGCAGTATTTT. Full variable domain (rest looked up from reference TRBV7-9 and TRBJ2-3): DTGVSQNPRHKITKRGQNVTFRCDPISEHNRLYWYRQTLGQGPEFLTYFQNEAQLEKSRLLSDRFSAERPKGSFSTLEIQRTEQGDSAMYLCASSLAKSTDTQYFGPGTRLTVL.

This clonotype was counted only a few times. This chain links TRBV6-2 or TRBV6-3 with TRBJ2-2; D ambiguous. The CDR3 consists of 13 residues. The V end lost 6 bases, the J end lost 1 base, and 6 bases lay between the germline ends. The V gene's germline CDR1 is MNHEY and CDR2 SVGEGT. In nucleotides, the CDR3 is TGTGCCAGCAGAGATGAGAACACCGGGGAGCTGTTTTTT. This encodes CASRDENTGELFF.